This is a list of T cell receptor beta chains from one sample in a study of T cell responses to AZD1222 COVID-19 vaccine. The table came from immunoSEQ multiplex PCR; TCRdb's copy has only in-frame clones and leaves some out. The data contain roughly 120,000 clones, 89% of them singletons. Here the sequenced sample was peripheral blood, taken on day 0 of AZD1222 vaccination. The receptors were gathered from an adult in good health. Each CDR3 is given with its conserved first and last residue. A D gene is named only where the DNA matches it firmly. Rows may omit the clone size; those that give it use once, few, many or a size class.

V	length	D	J	size	DNA	CDR3
TRBV6-2/TRBV6-3	15	.	TRBJ1-1	.	TGTGCCAGCAGTTATGCCGCCAGGACGAACACTGAAGCTTTCTTT	CASSYAARTNTEAFF
TRBV30	13	.	TRBJ2-7	.	TGTGCCTGGAGCCCCGGGTGGGGCTACGAGCAGTACTTC	CAWSPGWGYEQYF
TRBV6-5	14	TRBD1	TRBJ1-5	.	TGTGCCAGCAGCCAGGGGGCGGGTAATCAGCCCCAGCATTTT	CASSQGAGNQPQHF
TRBV19	16	.	TRBJ2-1	.	TGTGCCAGTAGTACGTCGGCTAGCGTAAACTACAATGAGCAGTTCTTC	CASSTSASVNYNEQFF
TRBV7-2	14	TRBD1	TRBJ2-5	.	TGTGCCAGCAGCCCGAGGACAGGTTCTGTGACCCAGTACTTC	CASSPRTGSVTQYF
TRBV19	14	TRBD1	TRBJ2-2	.	TGTGCCAGCGGGTACAGGGGGCGCACCGGGGAGCTGTTTTTT	CASGYRGRTGELFF
TRBV28	15	TRBD2	TRBJ2-1	.	TGTGCCAGCAGTTCTACTAGCGGGAAGGCCGATGAGCAGTTCTTC	CASSSTSGKADEQFF
TRBV2	15	TRBD1	TRBJ2-2	.	TGTGCCAGCAGCTCTACAGGGGCATCGGCCGGGGAGCTGTTTTTT	CASSSTGASAGELFF
TRBV7-2	15	.	TRBJ2-5	.	TGTGCCAGCAGCTTTGGACCGAGCTGGGGGGAGACCCAGTACTTC	CASSFGPSWGETQYF
TRBV30	13	.	TRBJ2-7	.	TGTGCCTGGAACCGACAGGCGAGCTACGAGCAGTACTTC	CAWNRQASYEQYF
TRBV4-3	16	.	TRBJ2-1	.	TGCGCCAGCAGCCAGGGACGGACAGTCCCCTACAATGAGCAGTTCTTC	CASSQGRTVPYNEQFF
TRBV7-9	15	TRBD2	TRBJ2-1	.	TGTGCCAGCAGCGCAGCGGGGGGGCCTCTGAATGAGCAGTTCTTC	CASSAAGGPLNEQFF
TRBV15	17	TRBD2	TRBJ2-1	.	TGTGCCACCAGCAGAGTTGGCGGGGGGGGACCCTACAATGAGCAGTTCTTC	CATSRVGGGGPYNEQFF
TRBV5-4	13	.	TRBJ1-1	once	TGTGCCAGCAGCTTGGACCAGGAATCCTCTGCTTTCTTT	CASSLDQESSAFF
TRBV6-5	15	.	TRBJ1-1	.	TGTGCCAGCAGTTCCCGTTCGGGGGGTGGCACTGAAGCTTTCTTT	CASSSRSGGGTEAFF
TRBV11-2	20	TRBD2	TRBJ2-3	.	TGTGCCAGCAGCTTAGATGGTGGGAGCATCCCCACTAGCGGCACAGATACGCAGTATTTT	CASSLDGGSIPTSGTDTQYF
TRBV7-9	14	.	TRBJ2-5	.	TGTGCCAGCAGCTTAGGGTACAATCAAGAGACCCAGTACTTC	CASSLGYNQETQYF
TRBV28	14	.	TRBJ1-5	.	TGTGCCAGCAGTAATGACAGACGCAATCAGCCCCAGCATTTT	CASSNDRRNQPQHF
TRBV27	13	.	TRBJ2-3	once	TGTGCCAGCAGTTTACTGGAGACAGATACGCAGTATTTT	CASSLLETDTQYF
TRBV2	15	.	TRBJ1-2	.	TGTGCCAGCAATGATCAGGGCGGGGAGAGCTATGGCTACACCTTC	CASNDQGGESYGYTF
TRBV30	15	.	TRBJ2-7	few	TGTGCCTGGAGTCCTCCACAGCTCCTGGTCTACGAGCAGTACTTC	CAWSPPQLLVYEQYF
TRBV6-5	13	TRBD2	TRBJ2-7	.	TGTGCCAGCAAGCGGGAGTACAGTTACGAGCAGTACTTC	CASKREYSYEQYF
TRBV9	18	TRBD2	TRBJ2-2	.	TGTGCCAGCAGACCGGGACTAGCGGGGGAATTTAACACCGGGGAGCTGTTTTTT	CASRPGLAGEFNTGELFF
TRBV11-1	14	TRBD2	TRBJ2-7	.	TGTGCCAGCAGCTTGGAGCGGGAGTCGTACGAGCAGTACTTC	CASSLERESYEQYF
TRBV6-1	15	TRBD2	TRBJ2-1	.	TGTGCCAGCAGTGAAGGGCTAGCGGGAGGAAATGAGCAGTTCTTC	CASSEGLAGGNEQFF
TRBV28	13	.	TRBJ2-7	once	TGTGCCAGCAGCCTAACGGGGGTGAACGAGCAGTACTTC	CASSLTGVNEQYF
TRBV6-6	13	.	TRBJ1-2	.	TGTGCCAGCTCACCCACCGGGGTCTATGGCTACACCTTC	CASSPTGVYGYTF
TRBV18	16	TRBD1	TRBJ2-7	.	TGTGCCAGCTCACCCTTTCCGGGACAGGGACAGGACGAGCAGTACTTC	CASSPFPGQGQDEQYF
TRBV28	13	.	TRBJ1-4	.	TGTGCCAGCAGTCGCGACGGAGATGAAAAACTGTTTTTT	CASSRDGDEKLFF
TRBV7-3	15	.	TRBJ2-2	.	TGTGCCAGCAGCTTAAGTACGGGGGGCAGCGGGGAGCTGTTTTTT	CASSLSTGGSGELFF
TRBV5-1	14	TRBD1	TRBJ1-2	.	TGCGCCAGCAGCTCCCTACAGGGGTCTGAAGGCTACACCTTC	CASSSLQGSEGYTF
TRBV11-2	14	.	TRBJ2-2	once	TGTGCCAGCAGCTTAGGGGGGCGGATCGGGGAGCTGTTTTTT	CASSLGGRIGELFF
TRBV5-6	17	TRBD1	TRBJ1-1	.	TGTGCCAGCACCGAGAACCGACAGGGAGGGTTTAGCACTGAAGCTTTCTTT	CASTENRQGGFSTEAFF
TRBV28	16	TRBD1	TRBJ1-2	.	TGTGCCAGCAGTTTATGGGACCCGGGACAGGGTAGAGGCTACACCTTC	CASSLWDPGQGRGYTF
TRBV19	13	TRBD1	TRBJ2-5	once	TGTGCCAGTAGTGTGACAGGGCAAGAGACCCAGTACTTC	CASSVTGQETQYF
TRBV27	14	TRBD1	TRBJ2-5	.	TGTGCCAGCAGTTTTTCAGGGGGCTGGGAGACCCAGTACTTC	CASSFSGGWETQYF
TRBV5-4	14	TRBD1	TRBJ1-1	.	TGTGCCAGCACGGGACAGATGATGAACACTGAAGCTTTCTTT	CASTGQMMNTEAFF
TRBV15	16	TRBD1	TRBJ1-5	once	TGTGCCACCAGCAAGTCGACAGGGGGTAACAATCAGCCCCAGCATTTT	CATSKSTGGNNQPQHF
TRBV23-1	13	TRBD1	TRBJ1-1	few	TGCGCCAGCATCCACCGGGACAGGGTTGAAGCTTTCTTT	CASIHRDRVEAFF
TRBV15	15	TRBD1	TRBJ1-5	.	TGTGCCACCAGCAGAGAGACAGGGGGCCAACAGCCCCAGCATTTT	CATSRETGGQQPQHF
TRBV11-2	12	.	TRBJ1-1	.	TGTGCCAGCAACACGGGGAACACTGAAGCTTTCTTT	CASNTGNTEAFF
TRBV30	21	.	TRBJ2-7	.	TGTGCCTGGAGGACTAGGGCCAAATGGGAGACCGGGACCCGCGACTCCTACGAGCAGTACTTC	CAWRTRAKWETGTRDSYEQYF
TRBV19	14	.	TRBJ1-6	.	TGTGCCAGTAGTATTACTGGGTTTGGCTCACCCCTCCACTTT	CASSITGFGSPLHF
TRBV11-3	14	.	TRBJ1-6	once	TGTGCCAGCAGCTTAGCGGGGGATAATTCACCCCTCCACTTT	CASSLAGDNSPLHF
TRBV21-1	16	.	TRBJ2-4	.	TGTGCCAGCGCTAAGCCGCGGGGACAGTGCAGAAACATTCAGTACTTC	CASAKPRGQCRNIQYF
TRBV2	14	.	TRBJ1-5	.	TGTGCCAGCAGTGGGGGTGGGAATAATCAGCCCCAGCATTTT	CASSGGGNNQPQHF
TRBV20-1	8	.	TRBJ2-5	.	TGCAGTAATGAGACCCAGTACTTC	CSNETQYF
TRBV5-1	16	.	TRBJ2-5	.	TGCGCCAGCAGCTTGGCCGTAGCGGCTGAGTTGGAGACCCAGTACTTC	CASSLAVAAELETQYF
TRBV5-6	17	TRBD2	TRBJ2-5	.	TGTGCCAGCAGCTTACTAGCGGGGGGCCCCCAAAAGGAGACCCAGTACTTC	CASSLLAGGPQKETQYF
TRBV3-1/TRBV3-2	16	TRBD2	TRBJ2-1	.	TGTGCCAGCAGCCAGACTAGCGGGAGTGTTGGGGATGAGCAGTTCTTC	CASSQTSGSVGDEQFF